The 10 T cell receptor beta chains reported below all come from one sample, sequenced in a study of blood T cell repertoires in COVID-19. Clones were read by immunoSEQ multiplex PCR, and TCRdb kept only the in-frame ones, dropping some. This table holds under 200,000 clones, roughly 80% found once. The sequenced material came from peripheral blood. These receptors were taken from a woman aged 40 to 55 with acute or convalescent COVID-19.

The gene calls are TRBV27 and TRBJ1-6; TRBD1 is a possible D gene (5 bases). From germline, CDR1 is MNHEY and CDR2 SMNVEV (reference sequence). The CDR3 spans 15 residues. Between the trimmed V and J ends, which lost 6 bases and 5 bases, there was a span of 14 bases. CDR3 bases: TGTGCCAGCAGGCCTTTTTCCAGGGATAATTCACCCCTCCACTTT. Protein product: CASRPFSRDNSPLHF.

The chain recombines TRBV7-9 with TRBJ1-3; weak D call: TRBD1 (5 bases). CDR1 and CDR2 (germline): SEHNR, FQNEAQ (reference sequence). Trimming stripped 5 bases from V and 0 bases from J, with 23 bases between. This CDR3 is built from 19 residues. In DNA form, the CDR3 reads TGTGCCAGCAGCCCGCTACGGGGGATTCCGACCCTCTCTGGAAACACCATATATTTT. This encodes CASSPLRGIPTLSGNTIYF.

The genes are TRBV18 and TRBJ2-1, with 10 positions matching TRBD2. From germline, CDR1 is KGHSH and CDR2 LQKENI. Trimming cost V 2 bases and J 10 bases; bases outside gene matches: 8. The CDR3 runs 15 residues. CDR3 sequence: CASSPGLAGVVEQFF. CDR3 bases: TGTGCCAGCTCACCAGGGCTAGCGGGAGTAGTGGAGCAGTTCTTC. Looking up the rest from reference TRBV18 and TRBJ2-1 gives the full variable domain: NAGVMQNPRHLVRRRGQEARLRCSPMKGHSHVYWYRQLPEEGLKFMVYLQKENIIDESGMPKERFSAEFPKEGPSILRIQQVVRGDSAAYFCASSPGLAGVVEQFFGPGTRLTVL.

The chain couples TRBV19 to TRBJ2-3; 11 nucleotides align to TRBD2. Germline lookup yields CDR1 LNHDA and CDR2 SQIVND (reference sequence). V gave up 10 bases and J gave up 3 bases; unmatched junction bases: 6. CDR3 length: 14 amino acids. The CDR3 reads CATTLAGGTDTQYF. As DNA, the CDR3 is TGTGCCACTACATTAGCGGGAGGGACAGATACGCAGTATTTT.

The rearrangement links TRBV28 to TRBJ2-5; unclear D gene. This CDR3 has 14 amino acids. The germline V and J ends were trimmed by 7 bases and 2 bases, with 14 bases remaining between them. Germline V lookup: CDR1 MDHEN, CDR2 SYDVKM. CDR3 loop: CASTLGVAQETQYF. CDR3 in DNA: TGTGCCAGCACCCTGGGCGTGGCACAAGAGACCCAGTACTTC.

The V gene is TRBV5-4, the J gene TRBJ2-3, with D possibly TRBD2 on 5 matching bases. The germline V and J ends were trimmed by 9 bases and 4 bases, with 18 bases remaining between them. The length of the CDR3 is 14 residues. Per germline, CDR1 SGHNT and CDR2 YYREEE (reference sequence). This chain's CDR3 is CAIAAGGFADTQYF. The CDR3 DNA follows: TGTGCCATCGCAGCAGGAGGTTTCGCAGATACGCAGTATTTT.

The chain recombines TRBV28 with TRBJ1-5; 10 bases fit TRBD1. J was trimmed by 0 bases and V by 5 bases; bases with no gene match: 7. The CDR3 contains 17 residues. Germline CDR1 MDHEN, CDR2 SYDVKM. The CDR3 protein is CASSRDRGWYSNQPQHF. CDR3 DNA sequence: TGTGCCAGCAGTCGGGACAGGGGATGGTATAGCAATCAGCCCCAGCATTTT.

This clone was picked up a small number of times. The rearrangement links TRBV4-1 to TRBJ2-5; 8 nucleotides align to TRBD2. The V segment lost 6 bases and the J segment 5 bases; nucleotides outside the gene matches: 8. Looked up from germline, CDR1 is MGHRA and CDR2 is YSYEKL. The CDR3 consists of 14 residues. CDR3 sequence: CASRKAGATETQYF. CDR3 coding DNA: TGCGCCAGCAGAAAAGCGGGGGCCACCGAGACCCAGTACTTC.

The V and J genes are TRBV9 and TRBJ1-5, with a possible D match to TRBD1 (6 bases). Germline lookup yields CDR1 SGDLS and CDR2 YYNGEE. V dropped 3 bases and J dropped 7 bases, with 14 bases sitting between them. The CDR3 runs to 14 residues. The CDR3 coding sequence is TGTGCCAGCAGCGCACAGGGCCCGGGGCAGCCCCAGCATTTT. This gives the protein CASSAQGPGQPQHF.

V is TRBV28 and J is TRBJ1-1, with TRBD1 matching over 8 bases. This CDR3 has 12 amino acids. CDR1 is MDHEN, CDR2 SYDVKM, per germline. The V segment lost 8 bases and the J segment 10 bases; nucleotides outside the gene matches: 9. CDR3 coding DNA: TGTGCCAGCGGACCTTTCAGGGGGCGAGCTTTCTTT. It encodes CASGPFRGRAFF.